This TCR beta chain was documented in a study of blood T cell repertoires in COVID-19 (dated by TCRdb to about 2020). Concerning the study at large: Samples from collaborators originated in the United States, Italy and Spain and spanned both the acute and convalescent phases of COVID-19. The prospective study material was composed of cDNA or gDNA derived from T cells, B-cell-depleted T cells, or PBMCs. Deeply sampled blood TCRbeta repertoires from subjects exposed to, actively infected with, or recovered from COVID-19 were included in the dataset. The repertoires were made available in a free public database intended to serve as a resource for research on the immune response to SARS-CoV-2. The samples were drawn from the first 160 participants of the ongoing ImmuneRACE study and from 1,254 subjects provided by 6 global collaborators. Sample metadata almost always included a de-identified subject ID, COVID-19 status, age in years and sex. Where available, HLA class I and class II types were obtained from metadata supplied by the sample provider rather than from assay-based typing. General findings and caveats noted by the study authors: The amount of clinical and demographic metadata varied by source and participant and was provided uncurated.

A distance of 12 bases separates the germline ends of V and J, which lose 5 bases and 7 bases respectively. Counted from cysteine to phenylalanine, this CDR3 has 13 amino acids. Only the CDR3 DNA stays, 39 bases, in frame from base 1. In the germline V gene, CDR1 corresponds to SGHTA and CDR2 to FQGNSA. Collaborating institutions collected whole blood in K2EDTA tubes following their own protocols. For TCRbeta analysis, collaborators shipped samples as frozen whole blood, isolated PBMCs, or DNA extracted from either of those sample types. TCRbeta CDR3 regions were amplified from genomic DNA using the immunoSEQ Assay, a bias-controlled multiplex PCR. The authors' analysis ran thus. Nucleated cell counts per sample were estimated from amplification of reference gene primers within the assay. To quantify the absolute abundance of each unique TCRbeta CDR3 rearrangement, sequence reads were collapsed and filtered. For each sample, productive Simpson clonality was calculated as the square root of Simpson's diversity index over productive rearrangements. Entries here come from immuneACCESS through TCRdb and include only in-frame sequences with V and J called. Some clones fail to appear in such tables; in the studies checked, an unresolved V gene covers under half of the shortfall, and the cause of the remainder is unknown. The V and J calls and the clone size are those of that table, but D and trimming were determined from the DNA. The sample profile shows some 130,000 clones; about 88% of them were found once. The ten largest clones represent about a sixth of the sample.

Of note for this clone: Its antigen specificity is not known. Base qualities are not at hand, and no much larger clone is one base apart.

The chain was built from TRBV7-2 and TRBJ1-5; confidence is insufficient to name the D gene. The sequence was obtained from a woman older than 75 with acute or convalescent COVID-19. Specimen: peripheral blood. The base sequence is TGTGCCAGCAGCCCCGGGTCCCGCCAGCCCCAGCATTTT. This translates into CASSPGSRQPQHF.